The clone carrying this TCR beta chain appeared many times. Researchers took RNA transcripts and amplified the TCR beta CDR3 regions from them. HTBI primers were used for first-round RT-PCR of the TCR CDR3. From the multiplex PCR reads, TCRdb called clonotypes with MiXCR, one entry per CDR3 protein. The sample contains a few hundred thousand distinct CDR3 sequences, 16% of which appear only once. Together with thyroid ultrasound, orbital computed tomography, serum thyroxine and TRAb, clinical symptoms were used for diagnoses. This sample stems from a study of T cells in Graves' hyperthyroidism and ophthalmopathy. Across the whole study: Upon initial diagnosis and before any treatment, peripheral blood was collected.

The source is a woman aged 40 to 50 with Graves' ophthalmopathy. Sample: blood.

DNA of the CDR3: TGTGCCAGCAGCTCAAACAGGAATGAAAAACTGTTTTTT. Translation: CASSSNRNEKLFF. The gene calls are TRBV3-1 and TRBJ1-4; TRBD1 might be the D (5 bases). CDR1 is LGHDT and CDR2 is YNNKEL in the germline V gene (reference sequence). The CDR3 loop spans 13 amino acids. V dropped 5 bases and J dropped 5 bases, with 9 bases sitting between them.